This TCR beta chain was captured by sequencing in a study of blood T cell repertoires in COVID-19. Study background: Nucleic acid was either cDNA or gDNA, and it came from T cells, B-cell-depleted T cells, or PBMCs.

This CDR3 region has 16 residues. The ends were cut back, 3 bases at V and 3 bases at J, with 16 bases in the middle. Per the germline V gene, CDR1 is KGHDR and CDR2 is SFDVKD. In the source study's methods: Amplification of reference gene primers provided the estimated nucleated cell counts. Repertoires were generated with immunoSEQ multiplex PCR, while TCRdb's copy carries only in-frame clones and drops some. For V, J and clone size, that table is used; D and trimming come from the DNA. The data contain under 350,000 clones, around nine tenths of them singletons. The sample consisted of peripheral blood. The sequence came from a man in his 70s with acute or convalescent COVID-19. The V and J genes are TRBV24-1 and TRBJ2-5, with a tentative D call TRBD1 (6 bases). CDR3 sequence reads: CATSDAGTRAKETQYF. For the CDR3, the DNA is TGTGCCACCAGTGATGCCGGGACAAGGGCAAAAGAGACCCAGTACTTC.